This T cell receptor beta chain was identified in a study of response to subunit inactivated influenza vaccine. TCRdb ran MiXCR on the RT-PCR reads and lists one entry per CDR3 protein. The table records 500,000 to 550,000 distinct CDR3 sequences, approximately 7.7% of them present only once. A note on this clonotype: This clone may be a read error of a much larger clone one base away.

Germline CDR1 and CDR2: KGHDR and SFDVKD. V lost 4 bases to trimming and J lost 2 bases, with 0 bases between them. The CDR3 length is 11 residues. The sample here was PBMCs from blood, taken approximately 25 months after vaccination. This TCR was sampled from a man aged 50 to 69 who received an inactivated influenza vaccine. The rearrangement uses TRBV24-1 and TRBJ2-3; D unresolved. The CDR3 DNA reads as TGTGCCACCAGTGACACAGATACGCAGTATTTT. Protein sequence: CATSDTDTQYF.